The TCR beta chain under discussion was sequenced for a study of shared clonotypes between healthy human individuals. Sequencing used immunoSEQ multiplex PCR; TCRdb keeps in-frame clones, though not all of them. The table shows 450,000 to 500,000 clones, with 65% to 85% occurring only once. The TCR sequence derives from a middle-aged woman in good health. Some clones in this sample may be carry-over from other donors' samples. Sequencing was done on a sample of PBMCs.

Written as DNA, the CDR3 is TGTGCCAGCAGCTTGCTAGCGAGCACCGGGGAGCTGTTTTTT. Translated, it gives CASSLLASTGELFF. The V call is TRBV7-3, the J call TRBJ2-2, with TRBD2 as a possible D gene (6 bases). V dropped 3 bases and J dropped 4 bases, with 9 bases sitting between them. Per germline, CDR1 SGHTA and CDR2 FQGTGA. CDR3 length equals 14 residues.